Following are 15 T cell receptor beta chains from one sample sequenced in a study of shared clonotypes between healthy human individuals. The assay was immunoSEQ multiplex PCR, and TCRdb's table has in-frame clones only and misses some. This sample yields about 690,000 clones, of which about 92% are seen a single time; roughly 36% belongs to the top ten. The specimen was memory CD8+ T cells from PBMCs. Subset in this sample: CD45RO+ cells pooled with CCR7-negative TemRA cells. Receptor source: a man aged 18-30 years in good health. Some clones in this sample may be carry-over from other donors' samples.

This clone was detected ten times or more. The rearrangement joins TRBV2 to TRBJ2-2, with 11 bases matching TRBD1. J gave up 6 bases and V 10 bases, and 13 bases lay outside the gene matches. The germline CDR1 and CDR2 sequences are SNHLY and FYNNEI. This CDR3 has 16 amino acids. CDR3 sequence: CAIDRTGGSPAGELFF. The CDR3 coding sequence is TGTGCCATAGATAGGACAGGGGGCTCCCCTGCCGGGGAGCTGTTTTTT.

The rearrangement links TRBV27 to TRBJ1-4; 9 bases line up with TRBD1. Unmatched junction bases numbered 6, after V lost 0 bases and J lost 7 bases. The germline V gene has CDR1 MNHEY and CDR2 SMNVEV (reference sequence). This CDR3 is built from 16 residues. The CDR3 coding sequence is TGTGCCAGCAGTTTATCTGGACAGGGGTGGGGTGAAAAACTGTTTTTT. This codes for CASSLSGQGWGEKLFF.

The J gene is TRBJ2-3, the V gene TRBV28, with 8 bases lining up with TRBD1. This CDR3 has 14 residues. Germline V lookup: CDR1 MDHEN, CDR2 SYDVKM. V shed 3 bases and J 3 bases; nucleotides not matched to a gene: 2. CDR3 protein: CASSLQGATDTQYF. CDR3 coding DNA: TGTGCCAGCAGTTTGCAGGGGGCGACAGATACGCAGTATTTT.

In nucleotides, the CDR3 is TGTGCCAGCACCCCGGGACTAGCGGGGATAGCCTACGAGCAGTACTTC. This sequence encodes CASTPGLAGIAYEQYF. V usage is TRBV9 and J usage is TRBJ2-7, with 13 bases fitting TRBD2. The V gene's germline CDR1 is SGDLS and CDR2 YYNGEE. After removal of 6 bases from V and 2 bases from J, the junction contained 8 bases not matched to a gene. There are 16 residues in the CDR3.

The chain has TRBV28 and TRBJ1-1; no clear D. The germline V and J ends were trimmed by 6 bases and 1 base, with 12 bases remaining between them. Germline CDR1 is MDHEN and CDR2 is SYDVKM. The length of the CDR3 is 14 residues. The CDR3 reads CASSPPDGNTEAFF. DNA of the CDR3: TGTGCCAGCAGCCCCCCTGATGGGAACACTGAAGCTTTCTTT.

The chain uses TRBV6-5 and TRBJ2-5; D is unclear. The CDR3 runs 12 residues. The germline gives CDR1 MNHEY, CDR2 SVGAGI. Trimming removed 6 bases at V and 5 bases at J, with 10 bases between. The CDR3, as DNA: TGTGCCAGCAGCCATGTAGAGGAGACCCAGTACTTC. This translates into CASSHVEETQYF.

The rearrangement uses TRBV10-3 and TRBJ2-7; D unresolved. The CDR3 has 16 residues. V lost 0 bases and J 3 bases, leaving 15 bases between the germline ends. Germline CDR1 and CDR2: ENHRY and SYGVKD. The CDR3 is CAISESMAGSHYEQYF. DNA of the CDR3: TGTGCCATCAGTGAGTCGATGGCAGGATCCCACTACGAGCAGTACTTC.

This clone is a singleton in its sample. The rearrangement uses TRBV6-5 and TRBJ2-1; D gene unclear. V was clipped by 5 bases and J by 9 bases, with 8 bases between them. The CDR3 runs to 11 residues. The germline gives CDR1 MNHEY, CDR2 SVGAGI. In nucleotides, the CDR3 is TGTGCCAGCAGTCTCGTTGGTGAGCAGTTCTTC. It codes for CASSLVGEQFF.

The chain is built from TRBV2 and TRBJ2-3; D is perhaps TRBD2 (5 bases). The length of the CDR3 is 15 residues. Germline V gives CDR1 SNHLY, CDR2 FYNNEI. The V gene lost 1 base and the J gene lost 2 bases, with 10 bases spanning the gap. The DNA for the CDR3 is TGTGCCAGCAGTGAAGTGGCGGGCAACACAGATACGCAGTATTTT. Protein product: CASSEVAGNTDTQYF.

The J gene is TRBJ2-7, the V gene TRBV30; no clear D gene. CDR1 is GTSNPN, CDR2 SVGIG, per germline (reference sequence). The length of the CDR3 is 14 residues. The V gene lost 0 bases and the J gene lost 4 bases, with 13 bases spanning the gap. CDR3: CAWSVPSIWYEQYF. CDR3 bases: TGTGCCTGGAGTGTACCCTCCATCTGGTACGAGCAGTACTTC.

The V gene is TRBV5-1, the J gene TRBJ2-7; TRBD1 agrees at 7 bases. The CDR3 covers 18 residues. V was pared by 0 bases and J by 3 bases, with 15 bases of the junction left unmatched. Per the germline V gene, CDR1 is SGHRS and CDR2 is YFSETQ. CDR3 in amino acids: CASSLGTVTDPGGYEQYF. CDR3 sequence (DNA): TGCGCCAGCAGCTTGGGCACCGTGACAGACCCAGGGGGCTACGAGCAGTACTTC.

The rearrangement joins TRBV6-1 to TRBJ2-7; 9 bases fit TRBD1. The germline gives CDR1 MNHNS, CDR2 SASEGT. With 3 bases clipped from V and 2 bases from J, the junction kept 2 bases outside the gene matches. The CDR3 length is 14 residues. In DNA, the CDR3 is TGTGCCAGCAGTGACGGGACAGGGACCTACGAGCAGTACTTC. It is translated as CASSDGTGTYEQYF.

The CDR3 DNA sequence: TGTGCCAGCAGTTCTCCCCTTCGTAGCGGGACTAGCTACGAGCAGTACTTC. Translated: CASSSPLRSGTSYEQYF. The chain links TRBV27 to TRBJ2-7, with 8 bases identical to TRBD2. The CDR3 has 17 amino acids. Losses at the gene ends were 4 bases for V and 3 bases for J; bases not matched to a gene: 14. Looked up from germline, CDR1 is MNHEY and CDR2 is SMNVEV (reference sequence).

J is TRBJ2-1 and V is TRBV9, with unresolved D. Per the germline V gene, CDR1 is SGDLS and CDR2 is YYNGEE. This CDR3 contains 15 residues. Trimming pared 0 bases from V and 2 bases from J, leaving 9 bases between. The chain's CDR3 is CASSVDRATYNEQFF. In DNA, the CDR3 is TGTGCCAGCAGCGTAGACCGGGCCACCTACAATGAGCAGTTCTTC.

The chain recombines TRBV9 with TRBJ2-4, with 7 bases aligning to TRBD2. CDR1 and CDR2 from the germline V gene are SGDLS and YYNGEE. J lost 6 bases, V lost 4 bases, and 13 bases had no gene match. The length of the CDR3 is 16 residues. The CDR3 region has the DNA TGTGCCAGCAGCCCCGGTACGGGAGGCCCCAGAAACATTCAGTACTTC. Its translation is CASSPGTGGPRNIQYF.